This is a list of T cell receptor beta chains from one sample in a study of T-cell memory formation after mild COVID-19. One entry per CDR3 protein, called by TCRdb with MiXCR from the 5' RACE reads. The sample contains some 450,000 distinct CDR3 sequences, roughly 18% of which appear only once. The sample taken for sequencing was PBMCs or a T cell subset sorted from them (not recorded which). Receptors were obtained from a young man who had mild COVID-19 (a few samples of this study predate the infection). Cell type and time point are not known. CDR3s include the opening cysteine and the closing phenylalanine or tryptophan. The D gene is left open where the match is weak. Clone size is stated in some rows and not others, as once, few, many or a class when expanded.

>-|TRBV4-3|few|TRBJ1-2
TGCGCCAGCAGCCAAGAAACAGGGTACTATGGCTACACCTTC
CASSQETGYYGYTF
>TRBD2|TRBV14|many|TRBJ2-1
TGTGCCAGCAGAATAGCGGGGGGGGAATCCCATGAGCAGTTCTTC
CASRIAGGESHEQFF
>-|TRBV3-1|-|TRBJ2-1
TGTGCCAGCAGCCAGCACCCCGCCGGGGGTTCCTACAATGAGCAGTTCTTC
CASSQHPAGGSYNEQFF
>-|TRBV15|-|TRBJ1-6
TGTGCCACCAGCACCCGACGGGTAAATTCACCCCTCCACTTT
CATSTRRVNSPLHF
>TRBD1|TRBV5-1|few|TRBJ1-5
TGCGCCAGCAGCTTGGGGGACAGCCTCAATCAGCCCCAGCATTTT
CASSLGDSLNQPQHF
>TRBD1|TRBV20-1|few|TRBJ1-1
TGCAGTGCTAGGGCTGGGACAGGTGTTACTGAAGCTTTCTTT
CSARAGTGVTEAFF
>-|TRBV4-1|few|TRBJ2-4
TGCGCCAGCAGCCAAGAGGGCCGGGGAGGTGGCATTCAGTACTTC
CASSQEGRGGGIQYF
>-|TRBV7-2|-|TRBJ2-1
TGTGCCAGCAGCTTCTGGGAGGACAATGAGCAGTTCTTC
CASSFWEDNEQFF
>-|TRBV12-3/TRBV12-4|-|TRBJ1-5
TGTGCCAGCAGTTTATACTTGGCCCCAGGGAATCAGCCCCAGCATTTT
CASSLYLAPGNQPQHF
>-|TRBV9|-|TRBJ2-2
TGTGCCAGCAGCGTCAGGACCGGGGAGCTGTTTTTT
CASSVRTGELFF
>-|TRBV7-2|once|TRBJ2-7
TGTGCCAGCAGCCCCTCCGGGGTTTCCTACGAGCAGTACTTC
CASSPSGVSYEQYF
>-|TRBV20-1|-|TRBJ2-1
TGCAGTGCTACCCCCGACGTGACCGAGCAGTTCTTC
CSATPDVTEQFF
>-|TRBV7-9|-|TRBJ2-1
TGTGCCAGCAGCTCCGAGACAGGCCCTAACTACAATGAGCAGTTCTTC
CASSSETGPNYNEQFF
>-|TRBV7-2|-|TRBJ2-5
TGTGCCAGCAGCTTAGTAGAGGGAAGAGAGACCCAGTACTTC
CASSLVEGRETQYF
>-|TRBV27|many|TRBJ1-6
TGTGCCAGCAGTTCACCAAGCGTTAATTCACCCCTCCACTTT
CASSSPSVNSPLHF
>-|TRBV5-4|-|TRBJ1-1
TGTGCCAGCAGCCCTGGAGGATCAGGGAACACTGAAGCTTTCTTT
CASSPGGSGNTEAFF
>-|TRBV11-2|few|TRBJ2-3
TGTGCCAGCAGACAGCTGTCCACAGATACGCAGTATTTT
CASRQLSTDTQYF
>TRBD1|TRBV6-2/TRBV6-3|-|TRBJ1-1
TGTGCCAGCAGTCGAACGACAGGGTGGACTGAAGCTTTCTTT
CASSRTTGWTEAFF
>TRBD2|TRBV7-9|few|TRBJ2-5
TGTGCCGCCCAATGGCGGGAGGGGTCCAGCCAAGAGACCCAGTACTTC
CAAQWREGSSQETQYF
>TRBD1|TRBV30|few|TRBJ2-5
TGTGCCCACGGACAGGGGGCCTTTAGCGGGTATGGGGAGACCCAGTACTTC
CAHGQGAFSGYGETQYF
>-|TRBV18|-|TRBJ1-2
TGTGCCAGCTCGACAGGTTCACAGCGGGACTATGGCTACACCTTC
CASSTGSQRDYGYTF
>TRBD2|TRBV7-3|-|TRBJ2-3
TGTGCCAGCAGCCCCGGGACTAGCGGGGGAAAGGATACGCAGTATTTT
CASSPGTSGGKDTQYF
>-|TRBV9|-|TRBJ2-2
TGTGCCAGCAACGCCTTTGGGGACACCGGGGAGCTGTTTTTT
CASNAFGDTGELFF
>TRBD2|TRBV6-2/TRBV6-3|few|TRBJ2-3
TGTGCCAGCAGTTACGGGGGGACTAGCGGACCCACAGATACGCAGTATTTT
CASSYGGTSGPTDTQYF
>TRBD1|TRBV5-1|many|TRBJ2-3
TGCGCCAGCAGCCCAAGACAGGGGCCAGATACGCAGTATTTT
CASSPRQGPDTQYF
>TRBD2|TRBV2|few|TRBJ2-5
TGTGCCAGCAGTGAAGCATTGGGACTAGGTGGAGAGACCCAGTACTTC
CASSEALGLGGETQYF
>TRBD2|TRBV20-1|-|TRBJ2-5
TGCAGTGCTACACCCCCCGGAGCGGGGGCGAAGACCCAGTACTTC
CSATPPGAGAKTQYF
>-|TRBV7-9|many|TRBJ1-2
TGTGCCAGCAGCTTAGAAGCAGGGCGCGGCTACACCTTC
CASSLEAGRGYTF
>-|TRBV11-2|-|TRBJ2-3
TGTGCCAGCCTCTCCCCCTTGTTTACGCAGTATTTT
CASLSPLFTQYF
>-|TRBV5-1|-|TRBJ2-1
TGCGCCAGCAGCTTGGGGGTTTCTTTGACGGCGAATGAGCAGTTCTTC
CASSLGVSLTANEQFF
>-|TRBV12-3/TRBV12-4|-|TRBJ2-5
TGTGCCAGCAGTTTTCTGGCGGGCACTAAACAAGAGACCCAGTACTTC
CASSFLAGTKQETQYF
>-|TRBV11-2|-|TRBJ2-1
TGTGCCAGCAGCTTAGATAGGTCTAGCAATGAGCAGTTCTTC
CASSLDRSSNEQFF
>-|TRBV6-2/TRBV6-3|-|TRBJ2-1
TGTGCCAGCAGTCGGGACGGCAGCTCCTACAATGAGCAGTTCTTC
CASSRDGSSYNEQFF
>TRBD1|TRBV4-3|-|TRBJ2-7
TGCGCCAGCAGCCAGGACGAGGCGGGGACAGGGAATACCTACGAGCAGTACTTC
CASSQDEAGTGNTYEQYF
>TRBD1|TRBV6-5|few|TRBJ1-1
TGTGCCAGCAGTTACTGGGACAGGGGGTTCACTGAAGCTTTCTTT
CASSYWDRGFTEAFF
>-|TRBV2|-|TRBJ1-1
TGTGCCAGCAGTGAATGGAACACTGAAGCTTTCTTT
CASSEWNTEAFF
>TRBD1|TRBV7-3|-|TRBJ2-3
TGTGCCAGCAGCTCGACAGGGGCGGGAGATACGCAGTATTTT
CASSSTGAGDTQYF
>TRBD2|TRBV4-3|few|TRBJ2-1
TGCGCCAGCAGCCAAGATCGCCCAGCGGGGGGCTTACTTAGCTCCTACAATGAGCAGTTCTTC
CASSQDRPAGGLLSSYNEQFF
>-|TRBV10-3|-|TRBJ1-1
TGTGCCATCAGTGAGTCAACAGGTACTCCGGGTGGTGCTGAAGCTTTCTTT
CAISESTGTPGGAEAFF
>-|TRBV7-2|few|TRBJ1-1
TGTGCCAGCAGCTTAACTCGGGGGGACACTGAAGCTTTCTTT
CASSLTRGDTEAFF
>TRBD2|TRBV4-2|-|TRBJ2-2
TGTGCCAGCAGCCCTCCGGGGACTAGCGGCGGGGAGCTGTTTTTT
CASSPPGTSGGELFF
>-|TRBV10-3|-|TRBJ1-2
TGTGCCATCAGTACAGTGGACTATGGCTACACCTTC
CAISTVDYGYTF
>TRBD1|TRBV13|-|TRBJ2-7
TGTGCCAGCAGCTTTGGGACAGGGGACTCCTACGAGCAGTACTTC
CASSFGTGDSYEQYF
>-|TRBV28|few|TRBJ1-3
TGTGCCAGCAGCCGAACAGGGTTCTCTGGAAACACCATATATTTT
CASSRTGFSGNTIYF
>-|TRBV5-1|many|TRBJ1-2
TGCGCCAGCAGCTTGGCCGCCGGCGGGGGCTATGGCTACACCTTC
CASSLAAGGGYGYTF
>-|TRBV7-9|few|TRBJ2-2
TGTGCCAGCAGCTTAATCACGCAGCTCACCGGGGAGCTGTTTTTT
CASSLITQLTGELFF
>-|TRBV10-3|few|TRBJ2-5
TGTGCCATCAGTGAGCGTGGGAGCAACGAAGAGACCCAGTACTTC
CAISERGSNEETQYF
>TRBD1|TRBV5-1|few|TRBJ1-1
TGCGCCAGCAGCTTGAGGGACAGGGTCGATTTCAACACTGAAGCTTTCTTT
CASSLRDRVDFNTEAFF
>-|TRBV20-1|-|TRBJ1-2
TGCAGTGCCCCTCACCCGGGGGCTCGAGATGGCTACACCTTC
CSAPHPGARDGYTF
>-|TRBV12-3/TRBV12-4|-|TRBJ1-5
TGTGCCAGCAGTTTGCACAGGGAGGGTGAGCCCCAGCATTTT
CASSLHREGEPQHF
>TRBD1|TRBV20-1|few|TRBJ2-3
TGCAGTGCTAGGGGACAGGGGGCGAGCACAGATACGCAGTATTTT
CSARGQGASTDTQYF
>-|TRBV24-1|once|TRBJ2-3
TGTGCCACCGGGGGGTCGGGAGGCACAGATACGCAGTATTTT
CATGGSGGTDTQYF
>TRBD2|TRBV3-1|-|TRBJ2-1
TGTGCCAGCAGGCACCTTAGCGGGGGTTACAATGAGCAGTTCTTC
CASRHLSGGYNEQFF
>-|TRBV7-9|-|TRBJ1-1
TGTGCCAGCAGCTTAGAGGTTACCCCAGCTTTCTTT
CASSLEVTPAFF
>-|TRBV7-2|many|TRBJ1-1
TGTGCCAGCAGCGCTAAGCGGGGAGAGACTGAAGCTTTCTTT
CASSAKRGETEAFF
>-|TRBV5-8|-|TRBJ2-7
TGTGCCAGCAGCTTGTCCCTCGGTTCCGAGCAGTACTTC
CASSLSLGSEQYF
>-|TRBV6-6|-|TRBJ1-5
TGTGCCAGCAGTTATGAAGTCGGTAGCAATCAGCCCCAGCATTTT
CASSYEVGSNQPQHF